This is a list of T cell receptor beta chains from one sample in a study of T cell repertoires in cytomegalovirus infection. MiXCR was run by TCRdb on the reads, yielding one entry per CDR3 protein. The sample carries under 300,000 distinct CDR3 sequences, roughly an eighth recorded once. Sequencing used PBMCs. Receptor source: a human donor in good health (CMV status not recorded). Some clones in this sample may be carry-over from other donors' samples. Each CDR3 is given with its conserved first and last residue. A D gene is named only where the DNA matches it firmly. Rows give clone size only sometimes, using once, few, many, or a class for an expanded clone.

j_call d_call v_call clone_size cdr3_aa cdr3_nt
TRBJ2-2 TRBD2 TRBV9 NA CASSVVSGSMVTGELFF TGTGCCAGCAGCGTTGTTAGCGGGAGTATGGTCACCGGGGAGCTGTTTTTT
TRBJ2-7 NA TRBV19 few CASSTPRVPYEQYF TGTGCCAGTAGTACCCCCCGGGTCCCCTACGAGCAGTACTTC
TRBJ2-7 NA TRBV20-1 few CSASPRGLLHEQYF TGCAGTGCTAGTCCTCGAGGGCTCCTCCACGAGCAGTACTTC
TRBJ1-2 NA TRBV25-1 few CASSESGNYGYTF TGTGCCAGCAGTGAATCAGGGAACTATGGCTACACCTTC
TRBJ2-6 TRBD1 TRBV7-3 many CASSPSSGQLSGANVLTF TGTGCCAGCAGCCCCTCCTCGGGACAGCTCTCTGGGGCCAACGTCCTGACTTTC
TRBJ2-2 TRBD1 TRBV6-2/TRBV6-3 NA CASILTGGTGELFF TGTGCCAGCATCTTAACAGGGGGCACCGGGGAGCTGTTTTTT
TRBJ2-2 NA TRBV7-2 many CASKQELSGGELFF TGTGCCAGCAAGCAGGAGTTGAGTGGAGGGGAGCTGTTTTTT
TRBJ1-2 NA TRBV7-2 many CASSASIYGYTF TGTGCCAGCAGCGCGTCCATCTATGGCTACACCTTC
TRBJ2-1 TRBD2 TRBV28 many CASSKSGGSYNEQFF TGTGCCAGCTCCAAATCGGGGGGCTCCTACAATGAGCAGTTCTTC
TRBJ1-4 TRBD1 TRBV28 many CAARDRVVEKLFF TGTGCCGCAAGGGACAGGGTTGTTGAAAAACTGTTTTTT
TRBJ1-5 TRBD1 TRBV19 few CASSIQGAYERGNQPQHF TGTGCCAGTAGTATCCAGGGGGCCTATGAGCGGGGCAATCAGCCCCAGCATTTT
TRBJ2-3 TRBD2 TRBV7-3 many CASSLRLAGSQYF TGTGCCAGCAGCTTAAGACTAGCGGGAAGTCAGTATTTT
TRBJ1-3 NA TRBV29-1 many CSVDGGNTIYF TGCAGCGTTGACGGGGGAAACACCATATATTTT
TRBJ2-7 NA TRBV2 NA CASSDEGKVAYEQYF TGTGCCAGCAGTGACGAGGGCAAGGTCGCCTACGAGCAGTACTTC
TRBJ2-1 TRBD2 TRBV4-3 NA CASSQEVRLADNEQFF TGCGCCAGCAGCCAAGAGGTGAGACTAGCGGACAATGAGCAGTTCTTC
TRBJ2-2 NA TRBV5-1 NA CASSSTANTGELFF TGCGCCAGCAGCTCGACAGCGAACACCGGGGAGCTGTTTTTT
TRBJ2-7 NA TRBV6-2/TRBV6-3 NA CASTPNVPTEQYF TGTGCCAGCACCCCCAATGTGCCAACCGAGCAGTACTTC
TRBJ1-3 NA TRBV5-1 many CASSQDGVTGNTIYF TGCGCCAGCAGCCAGGACGGGGTAACTGGAAACACCATATATTTT
TRBJ1-5 NA TRBV5-5 few CASSLVPGRGNQPQHF TGTGCCAGCAGCTTGGTACCCGGCAGGGGCAATCAGCCCCAGCATTTT
TRBJ2-1 TRBD2 TRBV28 few CASSPQPPLAGGNYNEQFF TGTGCCAGCAGTCCCCAACCTCCTTTAGCGGGAGGAAACTACAATGAGCAGTTCTTC
TRBJ1-2 TRBD1 TRBV4-2 NA CASRSDREYGYTF TGTGCCAGCAGATCGGACAGGGAGTATGGCTACACCTTC
TRBJ2-7 NA TRBV12-3/TRBV12-4 few CASSLGGVGEQYF TGTGCCAGCAGTTTAGGGGGCGTAGGCGAGCAGTACTTC
TRBJ2-3 TRBD2 TRBV19 many CASSSRGREIADTQYF TGTGCCAGTAGTTCTCGCGGGCGGGAGATCGCAGATACGCAGTATTTT
TRBJ1-1 TRBD1 TRBV20-1 NA CSARMDREAPEAFF TGCAGTGCCCGAATGGACAGGGAGGCCCCTGAAGCTTTCTTT
TRBJ2-3 TRBD2 TRBV7-2 many CASSPKELAGLPDTQYF TGTGCCAGCAGCCCTAAGGAGCTAGCGGGGCTGCCAGATACGCAGTATTTT
TRBJ2-5 TRBD2 TRBV7-2 many CASSLSRAGAATQYF TGTGCCAGCAGCTTAAGCAGAGCGGGGGCGGCGACCCAGTACTTC
TRBJ2-1 TRBD1 TRBV5-1 NA CASSGQGYNNEQFF TGCGCCAGCAGTGGACAGGGGTACAACAATGAGCAGTTCTTC
TRBJ2-1 NA TRBV7-2 many CASSLELATPNEQFF TGTGCCAGCAGCTTAGAGCTAGCTACCCCCAATGAGCAGTTCTTC
TRBJ2-2 NA TRBV19 NA CASIKANTGELFF TGTGCCAGTATTAAGGCCAACACCGGGGAGCTGTTTTTT
TRBJ2-3 NA TRBV7-2 many CASTLVSDTQYF TGTGCCAGCACCCTTGTTTCAGATACGCAGTATTTT
TRBJ2-7 NA TRBV20-1 NA CSARTLRRREGGYEQYF TGCAGTGCTAGGACCTTACGAAGGCGCGAGGGGGGTTACGAGCAGTACTTC
TRBJ2-6 NA TRBV7-2 few CASSLWVGTGANVLTF TGTGCCAGCAGCTTATGGGTGGGAACCGGGGCCAACGTCCTGACTTTC
TRBJ2-7 TRBD2 TRBV20-1 many CSAPSGTSLKYEQYF TGCAGTGCCCCAAGTGGGACTAGCTTAAAATACGAGCAGTACTTC